Sequencing of this T cell receptor (beta chain) was carried out in a study of CD8 T cells in ankylosing spondylitis (dated by TCRdb to 2016 to 2017). Regarding the study in general: The study set out to find disease-linked TCR variants by profiling T cell receptor beta repertoires in ankylosing spondylitis patients and healthy donors. The whole study cohort included 108 healthy donors and roughly 24 ankylosing spondylitis patients. Samples of peripheral blood were taken, and for ankylosing spondylitis patients, synovial fluid was collected as well.

The listed sequencing device is Illumina HiSeq 2500. Quantitative 5'-RACE with molecular barcodes was the method used to prepare the TCR beta libraries. The authors' pipeline ran thus. A new computational method based on a probabilistic model of VDJ rearrangement was used to identify disease-linked TCR variants. The raw public reads went through TCRdb reprocessing: fastp at Q25, MiXCR clone calling, in-frame beta chains kept. Identical CDR3 protein sequences are pooled into one entry, listed with their most common genes and DNA. The V and J calls and clone size come from TCRdb's table, not from the authors' own analysis. The sample records 250,000 to 300,000 distinct CDR3 sequences, under 20% of which are singletons. The ten most abundant clones make up around 32% of the sample. Comment on this clonotype: No cognate antigen has been identified for it. The input lacks base qualities; no much larger clone sits a single base away.

Study-wide findings and limitations: Some motif variants had previously been reported in the synovial fluid and blood of reactive arthritis patients, which suggests shared mechanisms of disease initiation. A CD8+ phenotype was shown by the disease-linked clones, which were found at relatively low frequencies in peripheral blood. The disease-linked clones were reported to be significantly enriched in matched synovial fluid samples from ankylosing spondylitis patients. Blood from ankylosing spondylitis patients appeared to be characterized by a TCR beta motif made up of several highly homologous amino acid variants.

As encoded in the germline V gene, CDR1 is SQVTM while CDR2 is ANQGSEA. At the junction V is shortened by 4 bases and J by 5 bases; bases outside the gene matches: 12. There are 15 amino acids in the CDR3, from cysteine to phenylalanine inclusive. Left in the record is the CDR3 DNA by itself, 45 bases read in frame from the first base. Sequenced material: blood, either unsorted or a sorted T cell fraction (not recorded which). This sequence uses TRBV29-1 and TRBJ2-7, with 9 bases aligning to TRBD2. The TCR sequence derives from a male donor with ankylosing spondylitis or in good health (not recorded which). The nucleotides read TGCAGCGTTGTAGGCGGGAGGGCCGGATTGCACGAGCAGTACTTC. This is translated as CSVVGGRAGLHEQYF.